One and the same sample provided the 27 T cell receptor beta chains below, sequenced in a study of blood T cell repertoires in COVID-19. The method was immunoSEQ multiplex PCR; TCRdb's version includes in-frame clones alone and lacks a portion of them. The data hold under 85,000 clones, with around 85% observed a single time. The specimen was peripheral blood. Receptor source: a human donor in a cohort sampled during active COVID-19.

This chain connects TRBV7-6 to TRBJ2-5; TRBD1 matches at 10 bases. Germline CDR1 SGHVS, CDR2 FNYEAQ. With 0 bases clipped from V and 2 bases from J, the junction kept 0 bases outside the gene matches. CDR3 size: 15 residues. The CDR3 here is CASSLAGQGQETQYF. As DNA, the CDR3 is TGTGCCAGCAGCTTAGCGGGACAGGGGCAAGAGACCCAGTACTTC.

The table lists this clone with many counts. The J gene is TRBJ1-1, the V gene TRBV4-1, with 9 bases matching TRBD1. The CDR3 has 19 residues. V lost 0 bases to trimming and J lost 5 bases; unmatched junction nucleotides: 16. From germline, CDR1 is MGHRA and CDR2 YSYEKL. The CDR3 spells CASSQDGTRTGGTGTEAFF. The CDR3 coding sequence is TGCGCCAGCAGCCAAGATGGCACGCGTACAGGGGGCACGGGAACTGAAGCTTTCTTT.

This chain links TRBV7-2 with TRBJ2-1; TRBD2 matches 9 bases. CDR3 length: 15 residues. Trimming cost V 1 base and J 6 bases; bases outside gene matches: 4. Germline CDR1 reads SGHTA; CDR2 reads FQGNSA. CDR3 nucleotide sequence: TGTGCCAGCAGCTTAGGCGGGGGGGCCGCCAATGAGCAGTTCTTC. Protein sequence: CASSLGGGAANEQFF.

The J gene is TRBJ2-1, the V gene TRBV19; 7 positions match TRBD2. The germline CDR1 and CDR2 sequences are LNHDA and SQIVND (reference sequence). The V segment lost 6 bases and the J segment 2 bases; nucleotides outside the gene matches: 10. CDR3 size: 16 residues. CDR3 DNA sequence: TGTGCCAGTAGAGTGGGCGCGGGGGTGGCCTACAATGAGCAGTTCTTC. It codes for CASRVGAGVAYNEQFF. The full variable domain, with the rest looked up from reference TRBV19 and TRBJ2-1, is DGGITQSPKYLFRKEGQNVTLSCEQNLNHDAMYWYRQDPGQGLRLIYYSQIVNDFQKGDIAEGYSVSREKKESFPLTVTSAQKNPTAFYLCASRVGAGVAYNEQFFGPGTRLTVL.

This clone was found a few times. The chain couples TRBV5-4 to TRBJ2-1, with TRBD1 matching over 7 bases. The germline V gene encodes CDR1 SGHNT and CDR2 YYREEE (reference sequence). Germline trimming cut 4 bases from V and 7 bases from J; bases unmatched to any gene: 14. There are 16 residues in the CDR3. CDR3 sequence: CASSITTGRPRNEQFF. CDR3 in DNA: TGTGCCAGCAGCATTACGACAGGGCGGCCTCGAAATGAGCAGTTCTTC.

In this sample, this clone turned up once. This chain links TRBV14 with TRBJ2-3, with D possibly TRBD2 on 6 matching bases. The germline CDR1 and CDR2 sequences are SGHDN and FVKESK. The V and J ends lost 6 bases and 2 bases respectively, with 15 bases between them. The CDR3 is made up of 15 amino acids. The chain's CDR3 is CASSRGDSVTDTQYF. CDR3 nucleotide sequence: TGTGCCAGCAGTCGAGGGGACTCAGTCACAGATACGCAGTATTTT.

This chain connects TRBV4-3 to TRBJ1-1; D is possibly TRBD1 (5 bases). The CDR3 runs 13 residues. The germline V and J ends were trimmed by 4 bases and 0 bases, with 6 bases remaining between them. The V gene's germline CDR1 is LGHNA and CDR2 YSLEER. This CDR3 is CASSRQLNTEAFF. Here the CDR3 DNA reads TGCGCCAGCAGCCGACAGTTGAACACTGAAGCTTTCTTT.

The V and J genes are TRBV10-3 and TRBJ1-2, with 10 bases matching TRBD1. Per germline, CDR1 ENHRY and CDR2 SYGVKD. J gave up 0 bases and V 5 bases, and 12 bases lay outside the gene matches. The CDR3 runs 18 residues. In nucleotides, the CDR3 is TGTGCCATCAGTACATCGATAGGACAGGGGGAGACTAACTATGGCTACACCTTC. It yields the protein CAISTSIGQGETNYGYTF.

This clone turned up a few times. CDR3 sequence (DNA): TGTGCCACCAGCAGAGATCTGGGGACATGGAACACTGAAGCTTTCTTT. Encoded protein: CATSRDLGTWNTEAFF. V gene TRBV15 combines with J gene TRBJ1-1; D possibly corresponds to TRBD1 (6 bases). The germline V gene has CDR1 LNHNV and CDR2 YYDKDF (reference sequence). The CDR3 has 16 amino acids. Trimming took 0 bases from V and 1 from J, leaving 12 bases between them.

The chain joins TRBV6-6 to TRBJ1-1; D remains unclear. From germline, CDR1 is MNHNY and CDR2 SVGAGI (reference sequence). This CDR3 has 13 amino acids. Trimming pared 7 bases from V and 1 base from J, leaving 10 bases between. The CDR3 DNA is TGTGCCAGCATCACCCCAGGGAACACTGAAGCTTTCTTT. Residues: CASITPGNTEAFF.

Here the CDR3 reads CASSEQGATGELFF. CDR3 coding DNA: TGTGCCAGCAGTGAACAGGGGGCTACCGGGGAGCTGTTTTTT. The chain carries TRBV6-1 and TRBJ2-2; 8 positions match TRBD1. The trim removed 2 bases at V and 5 bases at J, leaving 1 base unmatched. This CDR3 is built from 14 residues. Germline V gene data show CDR1 as MNHNS and CDR2 as SASEGT.

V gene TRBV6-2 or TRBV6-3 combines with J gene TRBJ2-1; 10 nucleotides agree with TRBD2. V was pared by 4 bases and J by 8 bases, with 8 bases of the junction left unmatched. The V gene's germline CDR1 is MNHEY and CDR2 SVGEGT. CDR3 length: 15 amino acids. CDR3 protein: CASSSLAGELDEQFF. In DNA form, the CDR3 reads TGTGCCAGCAGTTCGCTAGCGGGGGAATTGGATGAGCAGTTCTTC.

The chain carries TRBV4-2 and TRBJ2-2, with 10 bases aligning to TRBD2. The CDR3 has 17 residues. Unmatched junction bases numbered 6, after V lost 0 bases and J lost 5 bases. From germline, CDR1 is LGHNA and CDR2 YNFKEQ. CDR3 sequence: CASSQEGAGGRTGELFF. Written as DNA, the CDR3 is TGTGCCAGCAGCCAAGAAGGAGCGGGGGGGCGAACCGGGGAGCTGTTTTTT.

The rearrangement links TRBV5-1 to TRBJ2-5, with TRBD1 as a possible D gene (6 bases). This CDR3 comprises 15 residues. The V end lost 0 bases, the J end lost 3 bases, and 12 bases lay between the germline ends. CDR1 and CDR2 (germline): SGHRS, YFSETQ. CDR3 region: CASSLGPGDKETQYF. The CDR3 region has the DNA TGCGCCAGCAGCTTGGGACCAGGGGATAAAGAGACCCAGTACTTC.

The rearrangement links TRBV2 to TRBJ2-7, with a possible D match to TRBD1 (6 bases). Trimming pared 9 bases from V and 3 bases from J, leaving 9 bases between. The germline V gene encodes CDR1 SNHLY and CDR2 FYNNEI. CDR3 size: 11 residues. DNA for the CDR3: TGTGCCAGTACAGGGTTCTACGAGCAGTACTTC. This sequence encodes CASTGFYEQYF.

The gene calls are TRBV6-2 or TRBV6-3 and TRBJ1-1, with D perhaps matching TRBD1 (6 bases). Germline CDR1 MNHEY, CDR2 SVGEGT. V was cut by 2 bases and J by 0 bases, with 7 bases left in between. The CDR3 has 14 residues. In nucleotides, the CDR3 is TGTGCCAGCAGTTACCGGACAGTGAACACTGAAGCTTTCTTT. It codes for CASSYRTVNTEAFF.

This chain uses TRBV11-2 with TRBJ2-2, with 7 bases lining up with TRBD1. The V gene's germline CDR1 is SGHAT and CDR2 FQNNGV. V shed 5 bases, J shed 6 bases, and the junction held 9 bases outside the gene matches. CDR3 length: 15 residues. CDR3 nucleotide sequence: TGTGCCAGCAGCCATACCGGACAGGTGGCCGGGGAGCTGTTTTTT. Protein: CASSHTGQVAGELFF.

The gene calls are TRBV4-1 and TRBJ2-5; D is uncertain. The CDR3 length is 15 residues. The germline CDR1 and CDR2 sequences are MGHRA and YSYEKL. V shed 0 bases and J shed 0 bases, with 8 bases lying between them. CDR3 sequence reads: CASSQDPIYQETQYF. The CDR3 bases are TGCGCCAGCAGCCAAGATCCCATTTACCAAGAGACCCAGTACTTC.

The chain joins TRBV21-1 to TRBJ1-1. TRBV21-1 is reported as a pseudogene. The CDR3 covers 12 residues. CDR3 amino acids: CVKAGSRTEAFF. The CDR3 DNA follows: TGTGTCAAGGCGGGCAGTCGCACTGAAGCTTTCTTT.

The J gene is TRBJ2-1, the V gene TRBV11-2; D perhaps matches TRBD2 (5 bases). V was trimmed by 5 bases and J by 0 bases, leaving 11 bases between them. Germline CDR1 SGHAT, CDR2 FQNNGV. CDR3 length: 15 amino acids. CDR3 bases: TGTGCCAGCAGCCCCGGGGTGAGCTCCTACAATGAGCAGTTCTTC. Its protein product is CASSPGVSSYNEQFF.

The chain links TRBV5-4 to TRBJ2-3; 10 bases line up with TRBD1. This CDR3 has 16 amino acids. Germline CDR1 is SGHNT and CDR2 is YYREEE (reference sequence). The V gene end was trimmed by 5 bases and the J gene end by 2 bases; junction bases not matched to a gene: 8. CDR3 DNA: TGTGCCAGCAGTGGAGACAGGGGGCTCCTCACAGATACGCAGTATTTT. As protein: CASSGDRGLLTDTQYF.

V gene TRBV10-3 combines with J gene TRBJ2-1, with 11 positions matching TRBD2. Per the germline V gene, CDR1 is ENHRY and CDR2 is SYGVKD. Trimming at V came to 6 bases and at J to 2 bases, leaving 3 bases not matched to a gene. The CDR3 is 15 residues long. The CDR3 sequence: CAIRGLAGTYNEQFF. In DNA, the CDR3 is TGTGCCATCAGAGGACTAGCGGGTACCTACAATGAGCAGTTCTTC.

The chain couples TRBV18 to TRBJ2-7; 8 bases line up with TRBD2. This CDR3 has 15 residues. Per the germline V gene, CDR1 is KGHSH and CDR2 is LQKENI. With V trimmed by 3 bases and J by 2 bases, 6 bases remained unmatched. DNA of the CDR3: TGTGCCAGCTCACCGCAGGGCGGGGGGACCTACGAGCAGTACTTC. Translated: CASSPQGGGTYEQYF.

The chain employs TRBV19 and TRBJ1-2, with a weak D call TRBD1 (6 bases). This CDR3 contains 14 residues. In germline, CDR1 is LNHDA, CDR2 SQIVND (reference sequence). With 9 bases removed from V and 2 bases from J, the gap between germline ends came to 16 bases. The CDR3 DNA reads TGTGCCAGAAGCCGATATACAGGGAACTATGGCTACACCTTC. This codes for CARSRYTGNYGYTF. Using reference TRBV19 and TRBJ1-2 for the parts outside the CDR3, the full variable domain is DGGITQSPKYLFRKEGQNVTLSCEQNLNHDAMYWYRQDPGQGLRLIYYSQIVNDFQKGDIAEGYSVSREKKESFPLTVTSAQKNPTAFYLCARSRYTGNYGYTFGSGTRLTVV.

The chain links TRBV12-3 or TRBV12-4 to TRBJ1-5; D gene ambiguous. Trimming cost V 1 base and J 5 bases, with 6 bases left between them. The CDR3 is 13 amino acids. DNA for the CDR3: TGTGCCAGCAGTTTAGGAGACTATCAGCCCCAGCATTTT. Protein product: CASSLGDYQPQHF.

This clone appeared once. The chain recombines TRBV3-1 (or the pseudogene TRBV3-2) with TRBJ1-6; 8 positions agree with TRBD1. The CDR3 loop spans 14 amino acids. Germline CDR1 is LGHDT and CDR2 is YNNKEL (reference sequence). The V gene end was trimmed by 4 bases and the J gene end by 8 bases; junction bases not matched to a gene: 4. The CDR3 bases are TGTGCCAGCAGCCCCCAACAGGGGGATTCACCCCTCCACTTT. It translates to CASSPQQGDSPLHF.

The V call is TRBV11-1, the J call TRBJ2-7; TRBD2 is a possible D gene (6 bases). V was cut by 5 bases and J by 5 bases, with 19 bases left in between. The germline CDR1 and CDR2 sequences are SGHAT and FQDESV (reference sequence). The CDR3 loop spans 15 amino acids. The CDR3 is CASSLLGGEDHEQYF. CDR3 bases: TGTGCCAGCAGCCTCCTTGGTGGGGAGGACCACGAGCAGTACTTC.